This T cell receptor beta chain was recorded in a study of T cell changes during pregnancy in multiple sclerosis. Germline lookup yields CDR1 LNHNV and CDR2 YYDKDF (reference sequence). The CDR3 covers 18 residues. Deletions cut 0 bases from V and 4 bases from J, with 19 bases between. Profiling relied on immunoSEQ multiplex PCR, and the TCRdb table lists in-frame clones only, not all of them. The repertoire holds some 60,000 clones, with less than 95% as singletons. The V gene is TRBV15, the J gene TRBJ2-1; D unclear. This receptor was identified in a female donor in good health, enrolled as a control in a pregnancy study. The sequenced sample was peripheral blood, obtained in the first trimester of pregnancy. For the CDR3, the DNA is TGTGCCACCAGCAGAGATAGTCCCAGATCGGCTAGTTACAATGAGCAGTTCTTC. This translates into CATSRDSPRSASYNEQFF.